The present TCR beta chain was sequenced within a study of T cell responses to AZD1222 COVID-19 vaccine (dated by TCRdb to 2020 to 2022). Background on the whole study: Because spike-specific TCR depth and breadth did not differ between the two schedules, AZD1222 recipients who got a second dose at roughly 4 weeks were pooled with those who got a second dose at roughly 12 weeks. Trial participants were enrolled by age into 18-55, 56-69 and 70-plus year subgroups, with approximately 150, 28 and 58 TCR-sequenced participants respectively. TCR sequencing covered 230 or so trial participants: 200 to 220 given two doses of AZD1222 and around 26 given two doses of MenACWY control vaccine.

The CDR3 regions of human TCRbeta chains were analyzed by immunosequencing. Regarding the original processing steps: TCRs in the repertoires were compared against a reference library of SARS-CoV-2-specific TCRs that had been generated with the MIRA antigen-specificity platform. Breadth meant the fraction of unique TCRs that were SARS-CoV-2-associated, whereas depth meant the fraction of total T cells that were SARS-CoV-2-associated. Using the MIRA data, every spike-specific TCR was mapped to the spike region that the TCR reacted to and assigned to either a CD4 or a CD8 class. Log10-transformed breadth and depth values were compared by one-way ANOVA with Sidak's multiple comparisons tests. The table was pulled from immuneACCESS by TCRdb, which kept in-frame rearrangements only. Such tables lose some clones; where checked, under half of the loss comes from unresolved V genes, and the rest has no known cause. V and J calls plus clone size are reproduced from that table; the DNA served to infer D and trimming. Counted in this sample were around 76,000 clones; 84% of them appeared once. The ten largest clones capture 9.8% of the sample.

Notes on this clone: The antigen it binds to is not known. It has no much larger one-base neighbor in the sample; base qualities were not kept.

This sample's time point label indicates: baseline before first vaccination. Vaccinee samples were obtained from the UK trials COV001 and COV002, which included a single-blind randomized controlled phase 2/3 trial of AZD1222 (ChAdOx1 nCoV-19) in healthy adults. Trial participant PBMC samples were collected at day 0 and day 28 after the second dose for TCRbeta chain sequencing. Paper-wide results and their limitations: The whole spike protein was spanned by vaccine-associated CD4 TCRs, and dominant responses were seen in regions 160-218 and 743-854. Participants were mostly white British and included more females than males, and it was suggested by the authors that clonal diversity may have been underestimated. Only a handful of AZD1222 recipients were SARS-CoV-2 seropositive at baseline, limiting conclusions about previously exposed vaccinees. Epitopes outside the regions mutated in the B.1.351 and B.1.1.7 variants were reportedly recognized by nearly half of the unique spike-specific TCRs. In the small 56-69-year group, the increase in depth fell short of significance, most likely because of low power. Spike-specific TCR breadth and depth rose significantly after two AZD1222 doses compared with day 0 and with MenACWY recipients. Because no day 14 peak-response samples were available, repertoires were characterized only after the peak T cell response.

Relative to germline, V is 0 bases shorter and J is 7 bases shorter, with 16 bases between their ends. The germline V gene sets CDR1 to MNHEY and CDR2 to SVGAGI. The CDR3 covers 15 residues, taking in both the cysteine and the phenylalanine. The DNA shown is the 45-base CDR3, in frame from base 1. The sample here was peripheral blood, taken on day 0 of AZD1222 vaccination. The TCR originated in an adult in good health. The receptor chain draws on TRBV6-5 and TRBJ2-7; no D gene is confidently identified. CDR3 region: CASSYSAASLGEQYF. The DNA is TGTGCCAGCAGTTACTCGGCAGCGAGCCTAGGGGAGCAGTACTTC.